The 21 T cell receptor beta chains below come from one sample, sequenced in a study of T cells in Graves' hyperthyroidism and ophthalmopathy. TCR beta CDR3 regions were amplified from RNA transcripts. HTBI primers drove first-round RT-PCR of the TCR CDR3. In TCRdb, the multiplex PCR reads were re-called with MiXCR into one record per CDR3 protein. This table has about 350,000 distinct CDR3 sequences, about 14% appearing once. Sample: blood. The receptors stem from a woman under 40 with Graves' hyperthyroidism.

This clonotype occurred a few times. The chain joins TRBV7-2 to TRBJ1-3; D is perhaps TRBD1 (5 bases). V was clipped by 5 bases and J by 8 bases, with 16 bases between them. The germline gives CDR1 SGHTA, CDR2 FQGNSA. This CDR3 has 14 residues. This chain's CDR3 is CASSPFAGLDTIYF. CDR3 DNA sequence: TGTGCCAGCAGCCCATTTGCGGGGCTCGACACCATATATTTT.

This clonotype has more than one count but fewer than ten. The V gene is TRBV7-9, the J gene TRBJ2-3, with 8 bases fitting TRBD2. Germline V gene data show CDR1 as SEHNR and CDR2 as FQNEAQ (reference sequence). This CDR3 has 16 residues. Trimming cost V 5 bases and J 3 bases; bases outside gene matches: 10. The CDR3 loop reads CASSIGTSSWTDTQYF. Here the CDR3 DNA reads TGTGCCAGCAGCATTGGGACTAGTAGTTGGACAGATACGCAGTATTTT.

The table lists this clonotype with many counts. This chain joins TRBV20-1 and TRBJ2-7; D gene ambiguous. Germline V gene sequence: CDR1 DFQATT, CDR2 SNEGSKA (reference sequence). Trimming cost V 6 bases and J 5 bases, with 17 bases left between them. The CDR3 runs 13 residues. The CDR3 loop reads CSALGGALHEQYF. The CDR3 bases are TGCAGTGCCCTTGGCGGAGCGCTCCACGAGCAGTACTTC.

This clonotype was counted at least ten times. This chain links TRBV29-1 with TRBJ2-5; D is unresolved. The germline V and J ends were trimmed by 6 bases and 9 bases, with 14 bases remaining between them. Germline-derived CDR1 and CDR2 are SQVTM and ANQGSEA. The CDR3 length is 11 residues. CDR3 nucleotides: TGCAGCGTGTTGACCGCCGCGTCCCAGTACTTC. Translated: CSVLTAASQYF. The full variable domain, in which reference TRBV29-1 and TRBJ2-5 provide the parts outside the CDR3, is SAVISQKPSRDICQRGTSLTIQCQVDSQVTMMFWYRQQPGQSLTLIATANQGSEATYESGFVIDKFPISRPNLTFSTLTVSNMSPEDSSIYLCSVLTAASQYFGPGTRLLVL.

This clonotype was detected once. The chain is built from TRBV5-1 and TRBJ2-6, with D possibly TRBD1 on 6 matching bases. CDR1 is SGHRS, CDR2 YFSETQ, per germline. Trimming cost V 4 bases and J 2 bases, with 13 bases left between them. This CDR3 region has 16 residues. CDR3: CASSLTGTTGANVLTF. The CDR3 region has the DNA TGCGCCAGCAGCCTCACCGGGACAACTGGGGCCAACGTCCTGACTTTC.

Note on this clonotype: A much bigger clone sits one base away, suggesting this may be a read error. The chain employs TRBV2 and TRBJ2-1, with 7 bases lining up with TRBD2. V was clipped by 7 bases and J by 3 bases; unmatched bases: 12. Looked up from germline, CDR1 is SNHLY and CDR2 is FYNNEI. The CDR3 loop spans 16 amino acids. The CDR3 protein is CASTPAGPADYNEQFF. In DNA, the CDR3 is TGTGCCAGCACTCCAGCGGGACCAGCGGACTACAATGAGCAGTTCTTC.

In this sample, this clonotype turned up many times. The chain links TRBV28 to TRBJ2-3, with D perhaps being TRBD1 or TRBD2 (5 bases each). The V gene lost 1 base and the J gene lost 6 bases, with 17 bases spanning the gap. The CDR3 is 16 amino acids. In germline, CDR1 is MDHEN, CDR2 SYDVKM. The CDR3 is CASSLYPTRQSDTQYF. CDR3 DNA sequence: TGTGCCAGCAGTTTATACCCCACTAGACAGAGTGATACGCAGTATTTT. Looking up the rest from reference TRBV28 and TRBJ2-3 gives the full variable domain: DVKVTQSSRYLVKRTGEKVFLECVQDMDHENMFWYRQDPGLGLRLIYFSYDVKMKEKGDIPEGYSVSREKKERFSLILESASTNQTSMYLCASSLYPTRQSDTQYFGPGTRLTVL.

This clonotype was counted at least ten times. The CDR3: CASSEVSGRGKTQYF. The CDR3, as DNA: TGTGCCAGCAGTGAGGTTAGCGGGAGGGGGAAGACCCAGTACTTC. The rearrangement joins TRBV2 to TRBJ2-5, with 11 bases that match TRBD2. Germline trimming cut 3 bases from V and 6 bases from J; bases unmatched to any gene: 6. This CDR3 spans 15 amino acids. Germline values: CDR1 SNHLY, CDR2 FYNNEI. Full variable domain (rest looked up from reference TRBV2 and TRBJ2-5): EPEVTQTPSHQVTQMGQEVILRCVPISNHLYFYWYRQILGQKVEFLVSFYNNEISEKSEIFDDQFSVERPDGSNFTLKIRSTKLEDSAMYFCASSEVSGRGKTQYFGPGTRLLVL.

This clonotype was counted only a few times. The chain couples TRBV20-1 to TRBJ2-7; the match to TRBD2 covers 14 bases. V dropped 6 bases and J dropped 4; count of bases not matched to a gene: 5. This CDR3 region has 14 residues. Germline V gene sequence: CDR1 DFQATT, CDR2 SNEGSKA (reference sequence). The CDR3 bases are TGCAGTGCAGGGACTAGCGGGAGACAGTACGAGCAGTACTTC. Encoded protein: CSAGTSGRQYEQYF.

The rearrangement uses TRBV27 and TRBJ2-7; 10 nucleotides match TRBD1. The germline V gene encodes CDR1 MNHEY and CDR2 SMNVEV (reference sequence). This CDR3 has 15 residues. The J segment lost 2 bases and the V segment lost 8 bases, leaving 9 bases of the junction unmatched. The DNA of the CDR3 is TGTGCCAGCGGGGGTGGGGGGACAGGGGCCTACGAGCAGTACTTC. Protein product: CASGGGGTGAYEQYF.

This clonotype has more than one count but fewer than ten. This chain connects TRBV7-2 to TRBJ2-7, with D unclear. Trimming took off 2 bases at V and 3 bases at J, with 5 bases between the two ends. Germline V gene lookup returns CDR1 SGHTA and CDR2 FQGNSA. The CDR3 has 12 residues. Here the CDR3 DNA reads TGTGCCAGCAGCTTAAAAAGCTACGAGCAGTACTTC. As protein: CASSLKSYEQYF.

This clonotype was picked up many times. The chain uses TRBV28 and TRBJ1-2, with 7 positions matching TRBD1. In germline, CDR1 is MDHEN, CDR2 SYDVKM. The junction had 16 bases not matched to a gene; V was cut back by 10 bases and J by 8 bases. This CDR3 has 14 amino acids. The CDR3 is CAIDFRDRWGGYTF. The CDR3 nucleotides read TGTGCCATCGATTTTAGGGACAGATGGGGAGGCTACACCTTC.

Comments on this clonotype: A much bigger clone sits one base away, suggesting this may be a read error. The chain employs TRBV28 and TRBJ2-7, with D possibly being TRBD1 (5 bases). Germline V lookup: CDR1 MDHEN, CDR2 SYDVKM. This CDR3 spans 15 amino acids. The CDR3, as DNA: TGTGCCAGCACCCAGGGCGGTGTCAAATCCTGCGAGCAGTACTTC. This translates into CASTQGGVKSCEQYF.

The J gene is TRBJ2-2, the V gene TRBV19, with D uncertain. The CDR3 length is 13 residues. In germline, CDR1 is LNHDA, CDR2 SQIVND (reference sequence). Between the trimmed V and J ends, which lost 6 bases and 6 bases, there was a span of 11 bases. CDR3 in DNA: TGTGCCAGTAGCGCTCAGAGGTCCGGGGAGCTGTTTTTT. Protein sequence: CASSAQRSGELFF.

V usage is TRBV6-1 and J usage is TRBJ1-1; D not resolved. There are 11 residues in the CDR3. Germline CDR1 and CDR2: MNHNS and SASEGT. V dropped 6 bases and J dropped 7 bases, with 9 bases sitting between them. The CDR3 reads CASRQTYEAFF. CDR3 nucleotide sequence: TGTGCCAGCAGACAGACGTATGAAGCTTTCTTT.

Only a few counts were recorded for this clonotype. Just one base apart from a much larger clone, this may be a read error. The chain recombines TRBV2 with TRBJ1-2; TRBD1 aligns across 7 bases. Germline CDR1 and CDR2: SNHLY and FYNNEI. This CDR3 comprises 14 residues. The DNA of the CDR3 is TGTGCCAGCAGAGCCGGGACAGCTAACTATGGCTGCACCTTC. Translating gives CASRAGTANYGCTF.

This clonotype was recorded many times. The CDR3 DNA reads TGCAGTGCTAGGGGCCTAGCGGAAGAGACCCAGTACTTC. Its translation: CSARGLAEETQYF. V usage is TRBV20-1 and J usage is TRBJ2-5; TRBD2 agrees at 7 bases. After removal of 3 bases from V and 3 bases from J, the junction contained 4 bases not matched to a gene. From germline, CDR1 is DFQATT and CDR2 SNEGSKA (reference sequence). The CDR3 spans 13 residues.

Only a few counts were recorded for this clonotype. The chain links TRBV6-2 or TRBV6-3 to TRBJ1-2, with 8 bases aligning to TRBD1. Germline assignment: CDR1 MNHEY and CDR2 SVGEGT. V lost 6 bases to trimming and J lost 2 bases; unmatched junction nucleotides: 14. The CDR3 covers 17 residues. CDR3 protein: CASSNNTRGLFNYGYTF. The CDR3 DNA reads TGTGCCAGCAGCAATAACACCAGGGGGCTTTTCAACTATGGCTACACCTTC.

Many counts were recorded for this clonotype. The chain couples TRBV5-8 to TRBJ2-1, with D maybe TRBD1 (6 bases). With 5 bases removed from V and 6 bases from J, the gap between germline ends came to 15 bases. This CDR3 is 14 amino acids long. The germline V gene has CDR1 SGHTS and CDR2 YDEGEE. The CDR3 nucleotides are TGTGCCAGCAGGGTGGGGGCCGGGGTCAATGAGCAGTTCTTC. As protein: CASRVGAGVNEQFF.

This clonotype was counted between two and nine times. The CDR3 nucleotides read TGTGCCATCCAAAAATCAGCGGGAGTACGAGCCACCGGGGAGCTGTTTTTT. It encodes CAIQKSAGVRATGELFF. This rearrangement joins TRBV10-3 to TRBJ2-2; the match to TRBD2 covers 8 bases. The germline gives CDR1 ENHRY, CDR2 SYGVKD. The CDR3 has 17 residues. Germline trimming cut 8 bases from V and 4 bases from J; bases unmatched to any gene: 15.

This clonotype was detected many times. This chain links TRBV15 with TRBJ2-1; a weak D match, TRBD2 (5 bases). Germline CDR1 LNHNV, CDR2 YYDKDF (reference sequence). The V and J ends lost 3 bases and 5 bases respectively, with 17 bases between them. The CDR3 runs to 16 residues. CDR3 sequence: CATSRGSGIRNNEQFF. The CDR3 DNA sequence: TGTGCCACCAGCAGGGGGTCGGGAATTCGGAACAATGAGCAGTTCTTC.